The 4 T cell receptor beta chains listed next were all sequenced from one sample in a study of T cells after yellow fever vaccination. TCRdb reanalysed the 5' RACE reads using MiXCR and keeps one entry per CDR3 protein. Of approximately 510,000 distinct CDR3 sequences listed, 20% to 25% were seen once; the top ten hold roughly a sixth. Sequences were derived from PBMCs, sampled 20 to 25 days after the first yellow fever vaccination. The source is a man aged 18 to 29 who received the YFV17D yellow fever vaccine.

This rearrangement joins TRBV7-3 to TRBJ2-3; 11 bases map to TRBD2. In germline, CDR1 is SGHTA, CDR2 FQGTGA. J gave up 8 bases and V 1 base, and 17 bases lay outside the gene matches. The CDR3 loop spans 19 amino acids. This chain's CDR3 is CASSLRGGGLAAGSGTQYF. CDR3 sequence (DNA): TGTGCCAGCAGCTTAAGGGGCGGGGGACTAGCGGCCGGGAGCGGTACGCAGTATTTT.

This chain links TRBV27 with TRBJ2-3; 12 positions agree with TRBD2. This CDR3 comprises 18 residues. Trimming cost V 5 bases and J 4 bases; bases outside gene matches: 13. CDR1 and CDR2 from the germline V gene are MNHEY and SMNVEV (reference sequence). The CDR3 protein is CASSPKTRLAGVADTQYF. The CDR3 DNA sequence: TGTGCCAGCAGTCCGAAAACCCGACTAGCGGGGGTTGCAGATACGCAGTATTTT.

V is TRBV24-1 and J is TRBJ2-1, with 10 bases matching TRBD1. Germline V CDR1 and CDR2: KGHDR, SFDVKD. The CDR3 has 19 amino acids. With V trimmed by 6 bases and J by 0 bases, 13 bases remained unmatched. CDR3 sequence: CATSSRDRGRGGSYNEQFF. CDR3 bases: TGTGCCACCAGTTCCCGGGACAGGGGCCGGGGGGGCTCCTACAATGAGCAGTTCTTC.

This clonotype was counted only a few times. The chain carries TRBV5-4 and TRBJ2-1, with 9 nucleotides matching TRBD1. Germline loops: CDR1 SGHNT, CDR2 YYREEE (reference sequence). The CDR3 extends over 15 amino acids. The trim removed 3 bases at V and 14 bases at J, leaving 15 bases unmatched. CDR3 sequence: CASSYDRGQGWSEFF. CDR3 nucleotides: TGTGCCAGCAGCTACGACCGGGGACAGGGCTGGTCGGAGTTCTTC.